Listed below are T cell receptor beta chains from one sample, sequenced in a study of cytomegalovirus exposure and HLA in healthy donors. Clones were read by immunoSEQ multiplex PCR, and TCRdb kept only the in-frame ones, dropping some. The profile shows tens of thousands of clones, 60% to 65% of them singletons. The sample consisted of PBMCs. These receptors were taken from a human donor in good health. The conserved cysteine and the conserved F or W are not part of the CDR3 here. Expanded clones are given a class, and other clones once, few, many or no size at all.

>TRBV5-4|11|TRBJ2-3|NA
ASYTGGADTQY
>TRBV27|13|TRBJ2-1|NA
ASSLEGPSYNEQF
>TRBV6-5|13|TRBJ2-2|NA
ASSYSDRGTGELF
>TRBV18|13|TRBJ1-1|NA
ASSPGIGGGTEAF
>TRBV9|11|TRBJ1-1|NA
ASSQGANTEAF
>TRBV30|11|TRBJ1-1|NA
AWARDNPLRPF
>TRBV30|11|TRBJ1-1|NA
AWMGGGRTEAF
>TRBV7-6|10|TRBJ2-7|NA
ASSPHANEQY
>TRBV18|13|TRBJ1-2|NA
ASSPRGQGADGYT
>TRBV4-1|17|TRBJ2-5|NA
ASSQRQPRTSGGQETQY
>TRBV9|12|TRBJ1-1|few
ASSVGTSGTEAF
>TRBV11-1|12|TRBJ2-7|NA
ASSRDRAAGEQY
>TRBV7-2|14|TRBJ2-5|NA
ASSLVSLRGEETQY
>TRBV9|14|TRBJ1-6|NA
ASSATGQGVASPLH
>TRBV23-1|13|TRBJ1-1|NA
ASSLKGALNTEAF